The 9 T cell receptor beta chains reported below all come from one sample, sequenced in a study of beta chain features in type 1 diabetes. Since all of the isolated RNA was reverse transcribed, expressed TCRB transcripts were what got sequenced. TCRdb keeps only in-frame clones here, not all; method: immunoSEQ multiplex PCR. The table records under 550,000 clones, about 10% of them present only once. Material for sequencing was naive CD4+ T cells from blood. These TCRs come from a woman aged 18-35 years in good health.

The CDR3 nucleotides are TGCGCCAGCAGCCGCACCGGTTCGGGTCAGCCCCAGCATTTT. Encoded protein: CASSRTGSGQPQHF. V gene TRBV5-1 combines with J gene TRBJ1-5; no definite D call. The germline CDR1 and CDR2 sequences are SGHRS and YFSETQ. CDR3 length: 14 amino acids. Trimming stripped 4 bases from V and 6 bases from J, with 14 bases between. The whole variable domain, filled in from reference TRBV5-1 and TRBJ1-5, reads KAGVTQTPRYLIKTRGQQVTLSCSPISGHRSVSWYQQTPGQGLQFLFEYFSETQRNKGNFPGRFSGRQFSNSRSEMNVSTLELGDSALYLCASSRTGSGQPQHFGDGTRLSIL.

This clone was counted only a few times. The J gene is TRBJ1-1, the V gene TRBV30; tentative D call: TRBD1 (5 bases). Germline CDR1 reads GTSNPN; CDR2 reads SVGIG (reference sequence). Trimming stripped 2 bases from V and 3 bases from J, with 16 bases between. CDR3 length: 15 amino acids. The CDR3 sequence is CAWSSKRKGDTEAFF. In nucleotides, the CDR3 is TGTGCCTGGAGTTCTAAACGTAAAGGGGACACTGAAGCTTTCTTT.

This clone has a handful of counts. J is TRBJ2-3 and V is TRBV18; no clear D. The CDR3 length is 15 residues. V was pared by 1 base and J by 1 base, with 9 bases between. Germline V lookup: CDR1 KGHSH, CDR2 LQKENI. CDR3 region: CASSPRGFGTDTQYF. CDR3 DNA sequence: TGTGCCAGCTCACCACGGGGTTTCGGCACAGATACGCAGTATTTT.

This clone has just a few counts. The chain links TRBV7-9 to TRBJ1-6, with D possibly TRBD1 on 5 matching bases. The CDR3 runs to 15 residues. CDR1 SEHNR and CDR2 FQNEAQ come from the germline V gene (reference sequence). V was shortened by 2 bases and J by 6 bases, with 11 bases between the two germline ends. CDR3 sequence (DNA): TGTGCCAGCAGCTTACAAGGGGCGAGTAATTCACCCCTCCACTTT. Its protein is CASSLQGASNSPLHF. Full variable domain (rest looked up from reference TRBV7-9 and TRBJ1-6): DTGVSQNPRHKITKRGQNVTFRCDPISEHNRLYWYRQTLGQGPEFLTYFQNEAQLEKSRLLSDRFSAERPKGSFSTLEIQRTEQGDSAMYLCASSLQGASNSPLHFGNGTRLTVT.

V and J are TRBV15 and TRBJ2-1, with D perhaps matching TRBD2 (6 bases). There are 13 residues in the CDR3. V lost 4 bases to trimming and J lost 6 bases, with 10 bases between them. Germline V gives CDR1 LNHNV, CDR2 YYDKDF (reference sequence). CDR3 nucleotides: TGTGCCACCAGCAAGCGGGCCAGCAATGAGCAGTTCTTC. Translation gives CATSKRASNEQFF.

The table lists this clone with many counts. V is TRBV10-3 and J is TRBJ2-7, with D possibly TRBD2 on 5 matching bases. This CDR3 is 12 amino acids long. Germline V gene lookup returns CDR1 ENHRY and CDR2 SYGVKD. V lost 4 bases to trimming and J lost 3 bases, with 7 bases between them. CDR3 protein: CAISASGYEQYV. In DNA form, the CDR3 reads TGTGCCATCAGTGCCAGCGGCTACGAGCAGTACGTC.

DNA for the CDR3: TGTGCCAGCACCCCCCTTCCGGACATCCGCACAGATACGCAGTATTTT. Translating gives CASTPLPDIRTDTQYF. The J gene is TRBJ2-3, the V gene TRBV7-3; maybe TRBD1 (5 bases). Germline V gene lookup returns CDR1 SGHTA and CDR2 FQGTGA. V gave up 7 bases and J gave up 1 base, with 18 bases separating them. The CDR3 is 16 residues long.

This chain connects TRBV13 to TRBJ2-3, with D perhaps being TRBD1 or TRBD2 (5 bases each). CDR1 and CDR2 (germline): PRHDT, FYEKMQ (reference sequence). V lost 1 base, J lost 3 bases, and 8 bases lay in between. CDR3 size: 14 residues. The CDR3 DNA reads as TGTGCCAGCAGCTTAGACAGGAGGACAGATACGCAGTATTTT. This sequence encodes CASSLDRRTDTQYF.

This clone appeared a few times. The chain joins TRBV9 to TRBJ2-1; weak D call: TRBD2 (6 bases). The germline V gene encodes CDR1 SGDLS and CDR2 YYNGEE. The V end was cut by 0 bases, the J end by 4 bases, with 11 bases between. This CDR3 is 15 amino acids long. Here the CDR3 DNA reads TGTGCCAGCAGCGTAGATAGCGGTATTTACAATGAGCAGTTCTTC. Encoded protein: CASSVDSGIYNEQFF.